This is a list of T cell receptor beta chains from one sample in a study of response to subunit inactivated influenza vaccine. TCRdb fed the RT-PCR reads into MiXCR, producing one record per CDR3 protein. There are around 520,000 distinct CDR3 sequences in the sample; over 9.5% occur only once, and 9.5% to 13% lies in the top ten. Sequencing was performed on PBMCs from blood, taken on the day of vaccination. The receptors were sampled from a man aged 50 to 60 who received an inactivated influenza vaccine. Each CDR3 is given with its conserved first and last residue. D genes are given only for firm matches. The size field is filled for only some rows; it gives once, few, many or a size class.

j_call: TRBJ2-2
v_call: TRBV6-1
d_call: TRBD2
clone_size: many
cdr3_aa: CASRLAGVTGELFF
cdr3_nt: TGTGCCAGCAGGTTGGCGGGAGTTACCGGGGAGCTGTTTTTT

j_call: TRBJ1-5
v_call: TRBV4-2
d_call: NA
clone_size: few
cdr3_aa: CASSQARGRNQPQHF
cdr3_nt: TGTGCCAGCAGCCAAGCCAGGGGAAGGAATCAGCCCCAGCATTTT

j_call: TRBJ2-3
v_call: TRBV5-6
d_call: NA
clone_size: NA
cdr3_aa: CASSVPPGRDTQYF
cdr3_nt: TGTGCCAGCAGCGTGCCCCCGGGACGGGATACGCAGTATTTT

j_call: TRBJ2-7
v_call: TRBV28
d_call: TRBD2
clone_size: NA
cdr3_aa: CARVRAGGPSYEQYF
cdr3_nt: TGTGCCAGGGTGAGGGCGGGAGGCCCCTCCTACGAGCAGTACTTC

j_call: TRBJ1-1
v_call: TRBV20-1
d_call: TRBD1
clone_size: many
cdr3_aa: CSARPMGPGQILAFF
cdr3_nt: TGCAGTGCTAGACCCATGGGCCCGGGACAGATTTTAGCTTTCTTT

j_call: TRBJ2-7
v_call: TRBV15
d_call: NA
clone_size: NA
cdr3_aa: CATSSQIQARQYF
cdr3_nt: TGTGCCACCAGCAGTCAGATTCAGGCAAGGCAGTACTTC

j_call: TRBJ1-1
v_call: TRBV4-1
d_call: NA
clone_size: many
cdr3_aa: CASSQENPGRIAFF
cdr3_nt: TGCGCCAGCAGCCAAGAAAACCCGGGGAGGATCGCTTTCTTT

j_call: TRBJ2-7
v_call: TRBV5-5
d_call: NA
clone_size: few
cdr3_aa: CASRLHTGSYEQYF
cdr3_nt: TGTGCCAGCAGATTACATACAGGGTCCTACGAGCAGTACTTC

j_call: TRBJ2-7
v_call: TRBV11-2
d_call: NA
clone_size: few
cdr3_aa: CASSFGRLGYEQYF
cdr3_nt: TGTGCCAGCAGCTTCGGACGTTTGGGCTACGAGCAGTACTTC

j_call: TRBJ2-5
v_call: TRBV6-5
d_call: NA
clone_size: NA
cdr3_aa: CASSYSSGRGTETQYF
cdr3_nt: TGTGCCAGCAGTTACTCCTCCGGGAGAGGAACAGAGACCCAGTACTTC

j_call: TRBJ2-1
v_call: TRBV6-5
d_call: NA
clone_size: few
cdr3_aa: CASSLGIAVYEQFF
cdr3_nt: TGTGCCAGCAGTTTGGGGATAGCCGTCTATGAGCAGTTCTTC

j_call: TRBJ2-1
v_call: TRBV5-1
d_call: NA
clone_size: few
cdr3_aa: CASSSPPALEQFF
cdr3_nt: TGCGCCAGCAGCTCCCCCCCTGCGCTTGAGCAGTTCTTC

j_call: TRBJ2-5
v_call: TRBV15
d_call: TRBD1
clone_size: few
cdr3_aa: CATSRGGQGASETQYF
cdr3_nt: TGTGCCACCAGCAGAGGGGGACAGGGGGCTTCAGAGACCCAGTACTTC

j_call: TRBJ2-1
v_call: TRBV6-2/TRBV6-3
d_call: NA
clone_size: NA
cdr3_aa: CASSYSPVAGEQFF
cdr3_nt: TGTGCCAGCAGTTACTCGCCAGTGGCGGGTGAGCAGTTCTTC

j_call: TRBJ2-7
v_call: TRBV27
d_call: NA
clone_size: many
cdr3_aa: CASSSIPGRQYF
cdr3_nt: TGTGCCAGCAGTTCAATACCTGGCAGGCAGTACTTC

j_call: TRBJ2-1
v_call: TRBV7-2
d_call: NA
clone_size: NA
cdr3_aa: CAGGRAGSSYNEQFF
cdr3_nt: TGTGCCGGAGGGCGCGCCGGGAGCTCCTACAATGAGCAGTTCTTC

j_call: TRBJ2-1
v_call: TRBV4-2
d_call: TRBD1
clone_size: few
cdr3_aa: CASSQNPRAGGYNEQFF
cdr3_nt: TGTGCCAGCAGCCAAAACCCCCGGGCAGGGGGCTACAATGAGCAGTTCTTC

j_call: TRBJ2-1
v_call: TRBV5-1
d_call: NA
clone_size: NA
cdr3_aa: CASSPLPESREQFF
cdr3_nt: TGCGCCAGCAGCCCGCTACCTGAGAGCCGTGAGCAGTTCTTC

j_call: TRBJ2-3
v_call: TRBV11-2
d_call: NA
clone_size: few
cdr3_aa: CASTQQGTRDTQYF
cdr3_nt: TGTGCCAGCACCCAACAGGGTACACGAGATACGCAGTATTTT

j_call: TRBJ2-7
v_call: TRBV20-1
d_call: TRBD2
clone_size: many
cdr3_aa: CSAVVAGRLYEQYF
cdr3_nt: TGCAGTGCTGTCGTAGCGGGGCGACTCTACGAGCAGTACTTC

j_call: TRBJ2-3
v_call: TRBV20-1
d_call: TRBD1
clone_size: NA
cdr3_aa: CSARRGTGTTDTQYF
cdr3_nt: TGCAGTGCTAGGAGGGGGACAGGGACCACAGATACGCAGTATTTT

j_call: TRBJ1-1
v_call: TRBV11-2
d_call: TRBD1
clone_size: few
cdr3_aa: CNSWAGGANTEAFF
cdr3_nt: TGTAATTCGTGGGCAGGGGGCGCGAACACTGAAGCTTTCTTT

j_call: TRBJ2-1
v_call: TRBV14
d_call: NA
clone_size: few
cdr3_aa: CASSQGIQVAEQFF
cdr3_nt: TGTGCCAGCAGCCAAGGCATACAGGTTGCTGAGCAGTTCTTC